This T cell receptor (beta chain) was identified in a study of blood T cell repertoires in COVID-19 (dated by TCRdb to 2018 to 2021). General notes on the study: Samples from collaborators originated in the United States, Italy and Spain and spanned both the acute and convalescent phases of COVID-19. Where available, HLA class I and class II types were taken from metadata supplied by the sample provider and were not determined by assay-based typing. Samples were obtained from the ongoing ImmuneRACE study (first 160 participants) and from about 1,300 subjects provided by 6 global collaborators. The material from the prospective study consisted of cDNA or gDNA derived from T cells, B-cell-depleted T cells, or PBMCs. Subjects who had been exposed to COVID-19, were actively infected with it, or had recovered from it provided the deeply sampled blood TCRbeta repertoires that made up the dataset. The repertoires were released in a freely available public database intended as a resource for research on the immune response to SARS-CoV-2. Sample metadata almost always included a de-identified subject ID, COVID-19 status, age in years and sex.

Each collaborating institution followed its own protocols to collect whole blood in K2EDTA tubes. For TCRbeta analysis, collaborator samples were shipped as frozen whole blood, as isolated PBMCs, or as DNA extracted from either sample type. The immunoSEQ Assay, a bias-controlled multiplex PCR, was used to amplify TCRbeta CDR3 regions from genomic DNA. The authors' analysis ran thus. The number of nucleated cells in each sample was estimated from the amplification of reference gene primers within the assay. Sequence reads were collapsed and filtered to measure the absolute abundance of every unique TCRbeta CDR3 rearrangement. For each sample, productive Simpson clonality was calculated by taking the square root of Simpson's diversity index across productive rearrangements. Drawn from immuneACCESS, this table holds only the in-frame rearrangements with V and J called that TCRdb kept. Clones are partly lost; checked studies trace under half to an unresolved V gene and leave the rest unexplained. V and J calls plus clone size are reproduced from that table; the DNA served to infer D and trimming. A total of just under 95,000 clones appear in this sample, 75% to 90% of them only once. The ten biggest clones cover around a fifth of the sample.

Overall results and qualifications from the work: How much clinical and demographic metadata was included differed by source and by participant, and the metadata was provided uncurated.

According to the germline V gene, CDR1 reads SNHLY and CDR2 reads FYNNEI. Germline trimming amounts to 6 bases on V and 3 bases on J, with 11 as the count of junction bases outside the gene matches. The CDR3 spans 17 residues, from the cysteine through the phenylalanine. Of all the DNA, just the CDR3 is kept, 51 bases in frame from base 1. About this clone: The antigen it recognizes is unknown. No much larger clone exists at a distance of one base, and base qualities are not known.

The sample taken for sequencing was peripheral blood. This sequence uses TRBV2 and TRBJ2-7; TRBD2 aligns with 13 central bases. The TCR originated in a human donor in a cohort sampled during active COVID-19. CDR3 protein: CASRVGTSGNLGYEQYF. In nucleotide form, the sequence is TGTGCCAGCAGAGTTGGGACTAGCGGGAATCTTGGCTACGAGCAGTACTTC.